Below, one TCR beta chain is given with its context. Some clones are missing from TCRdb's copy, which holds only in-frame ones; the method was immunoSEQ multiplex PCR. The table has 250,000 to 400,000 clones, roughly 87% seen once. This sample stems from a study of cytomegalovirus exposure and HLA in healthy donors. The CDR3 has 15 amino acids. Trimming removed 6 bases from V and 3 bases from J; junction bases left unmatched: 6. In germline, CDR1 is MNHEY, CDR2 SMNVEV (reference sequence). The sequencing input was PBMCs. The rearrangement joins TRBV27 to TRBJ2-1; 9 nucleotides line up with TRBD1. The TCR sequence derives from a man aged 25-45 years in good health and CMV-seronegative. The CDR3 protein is CASSSGTGIYNEQFF. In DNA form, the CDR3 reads TGTGCCAGCAGCTCTGGGACAGGGATCTACAATGAGCAGTTCTTC.